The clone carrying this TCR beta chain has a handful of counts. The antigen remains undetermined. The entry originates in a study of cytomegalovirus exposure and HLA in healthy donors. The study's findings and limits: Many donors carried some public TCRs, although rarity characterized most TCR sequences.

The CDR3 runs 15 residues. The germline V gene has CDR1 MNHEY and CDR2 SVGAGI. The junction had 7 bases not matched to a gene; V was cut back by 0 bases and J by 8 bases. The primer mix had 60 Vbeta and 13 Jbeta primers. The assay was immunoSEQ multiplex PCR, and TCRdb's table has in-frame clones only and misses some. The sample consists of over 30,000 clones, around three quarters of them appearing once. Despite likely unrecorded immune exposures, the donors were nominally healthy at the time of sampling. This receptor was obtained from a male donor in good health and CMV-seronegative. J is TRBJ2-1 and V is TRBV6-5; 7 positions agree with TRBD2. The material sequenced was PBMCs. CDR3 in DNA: TGTGCCAGCAGTTACTCGAGATGGGGGAGGGATGAGCAGTTCTTC. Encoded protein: CASSYSRWGRDEQFF.